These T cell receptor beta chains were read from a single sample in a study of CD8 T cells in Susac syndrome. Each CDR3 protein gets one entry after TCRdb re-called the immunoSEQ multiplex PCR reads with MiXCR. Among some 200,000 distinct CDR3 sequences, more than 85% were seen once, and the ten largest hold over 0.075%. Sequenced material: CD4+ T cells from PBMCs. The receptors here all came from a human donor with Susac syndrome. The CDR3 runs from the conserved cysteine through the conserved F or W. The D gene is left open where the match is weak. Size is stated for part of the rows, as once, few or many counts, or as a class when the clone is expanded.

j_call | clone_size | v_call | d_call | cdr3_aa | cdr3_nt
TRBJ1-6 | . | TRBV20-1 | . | CSARPSSSYNSPLHF | TGCAGTGCTAGACCGTCTAGCTCCTATAATTCACCCCTCCACTTT
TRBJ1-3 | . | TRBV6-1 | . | CASRDSQSGNTIYF | TGTGCCAGCAGGGACAGCCAGTCTGGAAACACCATATATTTT
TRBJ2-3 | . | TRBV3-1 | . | CASSGVRHTDTQYF | TGTGCCAGCAGCGGGGTTAGGCACACAGATACGCAGTATTTT
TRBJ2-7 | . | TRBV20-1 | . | CSALNYEQYF | TGCAGTGCCCTAAACTACGAGCAGTACTTC
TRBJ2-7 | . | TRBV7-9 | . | CASSLAQGTYEQYF | TGTGCCAGCAGCTTAGCGCAGGGAACCTACGAGCAGTACTTC
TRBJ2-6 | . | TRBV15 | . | CATSSFAGFSGANVLTF | TGTGCCACCAGCAGTTTTGCCGGATTCTCTGGGGCCAACGTCCTGACTTTC
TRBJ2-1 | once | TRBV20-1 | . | CSVTRGVLYNEQFF | TGCAGTGTCACACGGGGCGTTCTCTACAATGAGCAGTTCTTC
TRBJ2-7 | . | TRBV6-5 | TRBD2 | CASRQLAGTHEQYF | TGTGCCAGCAGACAACTAGCGGGAACCCACGAGCAGTACTTC
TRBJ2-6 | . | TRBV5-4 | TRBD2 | CASSFAGGSSGANVLTF | TGTGCCAGCAGCTTCGCGGGGGGAAGCTCTGGGGCCAACGTCCTGACTTTC
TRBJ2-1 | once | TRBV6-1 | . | CASSETRSYNEQFF | TGTGCCAGCAGTGAGACACGTTCCTACAATGAGCAGTTCTTC
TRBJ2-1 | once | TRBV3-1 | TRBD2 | CASSQDSPSGVYNEQFF | TGTGCCAGCAGCCAAGATTCCCCTAGCGGCGTCTACAATGAGCAGTTCTTC
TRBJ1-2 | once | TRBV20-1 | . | CSTFGYGYTF | TGCAGTACCTTCGGGTATGGCTACACCTTC
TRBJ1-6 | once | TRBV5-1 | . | CASSHRDNAYNSPLHF | TGCGCCAGCAGCCACCGGGACAATGCCTATAATTCACCCCTCCACTTT
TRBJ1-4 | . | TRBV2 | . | CASSGINEKLFF | TGTGCCAGCAGCGGTATTAATGAAAAACTGTTTTTT
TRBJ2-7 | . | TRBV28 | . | CASRSGAGGDYEQYF | TGTGCCAGCAGGAGCGGGGCAGGGGGGGACTACGAGCAGTACTTC
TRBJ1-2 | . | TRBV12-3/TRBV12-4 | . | CASSLGGLVYGYTF | TGTGCCAGCAGTTTAGGAGGGTTAGTCTATGGCTACACCTTC
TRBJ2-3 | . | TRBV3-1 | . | CASSLTVFTDTQYF | TGTGCCAGCAGCCTGACAGTATTCACAGATACGCAGTATTTT
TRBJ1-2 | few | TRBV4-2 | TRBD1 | CASSQTPGTGNGYTF | TGTGCCAGCAGCCAAACACCCGGGACAGGGAACGGCTACACCTTC
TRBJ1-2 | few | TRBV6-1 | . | CASRVQGSNYGYTF | TGTGCCAGCAGGGTACAGGGATCCAACTATGGCTACACCTTT
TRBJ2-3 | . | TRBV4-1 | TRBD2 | CASSQDGSGGARTQYF | TGCGCCAGCAGCCAAGATGGTAGCGGGGGGGCCCGGACGCAGTATTTT
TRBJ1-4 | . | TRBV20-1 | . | CSARLSGPVRKLFF | TGCAGTGCTAGATTGTCGGGGCCGGTTCGAAAACTGTTTTTT
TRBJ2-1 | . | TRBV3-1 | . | CASSQGEGNEQFF | TGTGCCAGCAGCCAAGGCGAGGGGAATGAGCAGTTCTTC